This passage covers 5 T cell receptor beta chains from one sample sequenced in a study of T-cell memory formation after mild COVID-19. TCRdb re-called the 5' RACE reads through MiXCR, storing one row per CDR3 protein. The profile covers roughly 300,000 distinct CDR3 sequences, with 15% to 20% appearing a single time and 20% to 25% taken by the ten largest. The source material was PBMCs or a T cell subset sorted from them (not recorded which). These receptors all come from a man aged 18-30 years who had mild COVID-19 (a few samples of this study predate the infection). Cell type and time point are not known.

This clonotype has a single count. This chain links TRBV5-6 with TRBJ2-7; perhaps D is TRBD1 or TRBD2 (6 bases each). V shed 2 bases and J shed 2 bases, with 17 bases lying between them. The CDR3 loop spans 16 amino acids. Germline lookup yields CDR1 SGHDT and CDR2 YYEEEE. DNA for the CDR3: TGTGCCAGCAGCTTCGTCGGGGGCGAAGATACCTACGAGCAGTACGTC. Translated, it gives CASSFVGGEDTYEQYV.

Only a few counts were recorded for this clonotype. The chain employs TRBV5-1 and TRBJ2-4; D is perhaps TRBD1 (5 bases). Germline assignment: CDR1 SGHRS and CDR2 YFSETQ. V was pared by 0 bases and J by 8 bases, with 12 bases between. The CDR3 totals 14 residues. The CDR3 DNA sequence: TGCGCCAGCAGCTTGGAAGGGGAAGGTGACATTCAGTACTTC. This gives the protein CASSLEGEGDIQYF.

This clonotype has just a few counts. V and J are TRBV7-3 and TRBJ2-3; D is possibly TRBD1 or TRBD2 (5 bases each). This CDR3 spans 13 amino acids. Germline CDR1 SGHTA, CDR2 FQGTGA. The V and J ends lost 4 bases and 5 bases respectively, with 10 bases between them. Here the CDR3 DNA reads TGTGCCAGCAGCTCTGGGACCGGAGATACGCAGTATTTT. Its protein is CASSSGTGDTQYF.

This clonotype has just a few counts. V and J are TRBV5-6 and TRBJ1-3; D is undetermined. Germline V gene data show CDR1 as SGHDT and CDR2 as YYEEEE. With 4 bases removed from V and 0 bases from J, the gap between germline ends came to 17 bases. The CDR3 covers 17 residues. Written as DNA, the CDR3 is TGTGCCAGCAGCCGCCCGTTCGCGCGGGGCTCTGGAAACACCATATATTTT. It yields the protein CASSRPFARGSGNTIYF. The whole variable domain, filled in from reference TRBV5-6 and TRBJ1-3, reads DAGVTQSPTHLIKTRGQQVTLRCSPKSGHDTVSWYQQALGQGPQFIFQYYEEEERQRGNFPDRFSGHQFPNYSSELNVNALLLGDSALYLCASSRPFARGSGNTIYFGEGSWLTVV.

The chain is built from TRBV5-1 and TRBJ2-2, with TRBD1 matching 8 bases. V dropped 3 bases and J dropped 4; count of bases not matched to a gene: 2. The CDR3 extends over 14 amino acids. Germline V gives CDR1 SGHRS, CDR2 YFSETQ. The CDR3 here is CASSWTGFTGELFF. The CDR3 DNA sequence: TGCGCCAGCAGCTGGACAGGGTTCACCGGGGAGCTGTTTTTT.